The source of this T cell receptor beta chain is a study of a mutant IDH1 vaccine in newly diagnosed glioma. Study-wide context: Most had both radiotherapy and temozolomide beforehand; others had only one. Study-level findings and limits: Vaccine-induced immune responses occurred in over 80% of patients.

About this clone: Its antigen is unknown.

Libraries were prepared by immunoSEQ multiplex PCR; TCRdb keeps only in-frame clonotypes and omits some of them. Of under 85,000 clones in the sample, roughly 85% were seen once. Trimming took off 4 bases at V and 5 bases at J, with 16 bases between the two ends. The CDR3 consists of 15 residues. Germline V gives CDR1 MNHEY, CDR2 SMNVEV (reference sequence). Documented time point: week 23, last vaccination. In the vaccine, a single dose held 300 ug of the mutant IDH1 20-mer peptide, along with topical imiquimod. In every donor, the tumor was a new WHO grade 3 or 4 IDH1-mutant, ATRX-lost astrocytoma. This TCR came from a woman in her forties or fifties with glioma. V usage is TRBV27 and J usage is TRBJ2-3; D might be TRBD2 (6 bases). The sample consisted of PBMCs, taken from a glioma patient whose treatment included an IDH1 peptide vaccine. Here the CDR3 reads CASSYRDPGGDTQYF. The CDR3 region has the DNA TGTGCCAGCAGTTACCGGGACCCCGGGGGAGATACGCAGTATTTT.